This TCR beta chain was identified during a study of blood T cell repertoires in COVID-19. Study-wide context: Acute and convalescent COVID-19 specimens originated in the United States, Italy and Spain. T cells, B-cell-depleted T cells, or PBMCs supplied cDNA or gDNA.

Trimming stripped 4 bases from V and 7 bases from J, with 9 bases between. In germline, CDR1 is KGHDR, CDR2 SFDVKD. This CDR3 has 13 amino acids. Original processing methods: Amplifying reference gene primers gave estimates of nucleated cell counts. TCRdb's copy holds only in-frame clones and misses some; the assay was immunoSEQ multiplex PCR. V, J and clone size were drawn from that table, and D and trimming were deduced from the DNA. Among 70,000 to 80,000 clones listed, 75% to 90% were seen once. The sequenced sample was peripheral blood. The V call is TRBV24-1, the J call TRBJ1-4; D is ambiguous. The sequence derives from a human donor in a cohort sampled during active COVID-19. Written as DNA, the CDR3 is TGTGCCACCAGTGACCCCTATATTGAAAAACTGTTTTTT. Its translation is CATSDPYIEKLFF.